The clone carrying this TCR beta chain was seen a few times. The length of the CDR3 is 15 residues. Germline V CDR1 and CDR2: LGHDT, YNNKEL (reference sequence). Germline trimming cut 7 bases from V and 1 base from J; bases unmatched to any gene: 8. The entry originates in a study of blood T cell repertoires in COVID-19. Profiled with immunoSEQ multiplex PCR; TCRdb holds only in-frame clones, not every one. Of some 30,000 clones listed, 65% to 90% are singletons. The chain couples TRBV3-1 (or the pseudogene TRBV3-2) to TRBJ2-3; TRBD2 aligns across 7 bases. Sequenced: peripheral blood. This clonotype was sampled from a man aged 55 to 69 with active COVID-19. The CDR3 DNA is TGTGCCAGCACCGGGGGGACCCAAGGCACAGATACGCAGTATTTT. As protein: CASTGGTQGTDTQYF.